A selection of T cell receptor beta chains follows, all from one sample in a study of T cell responses to AZD1222 COVID-19 vaccine. Sequencing used immunoSEQ multiplex PCR; TCRdb keeps in-frame clones, though not all of them. In the table there are 90,000 to 120,000 clones, around 90% of which are singletons. The material was peripheral blood, obtained 28 days after the second AZD1222 dose. The receptor set was obtained from an adult who received the AZD1222 COVID-19 vaccine. CDR3s include the opening cysteine and the closing phenylalanine or tryptophan. Each record gives: clone size, D gene, V gene, J gene, CDR3 protein, CDR3 DNA. A D gene is named only where the DNA matches it firmly. Clone size appears in some rows only: once, few, many, or a class for an expanded clone.

clone size: once; D gene: TRBD2; V gene: TRBV7-9; J gene: TRBJ2-1; CDR3 protein: CASSFPGLAGENEQFF; CDR3 DNA: TGTGCCAGCAGCTTTCCGGGACTAGCGGGAGAAAATGAGCAGTTCTTC
clone size: -; D gene: TRBD1; V gene: TRBV5-5; J gene: TRBJ1-2; CDR3 protein: CASSPRQGENYGYTF; CDR3 DNA: TGTGCCAGCAGCCCCAGACAGGGGGAAAACTATGGCTACACCTTC
clone size: -; D gene: TRBD1; V gene: TRBV2; J gene: TRBJ1-2; CDR3 protein: CASSPKGAGSDYGYTF; CDR3 DNA: TGTGCCAGCAGTCCGAAGGGGGCAGGGTCCGACTATGGCTACACCTTC
clone size: -; D gene: -; V gene: TRBV9; J gene: TRBJ1-1; CDR3 protein: CASSARLGTEAFF; CDR3 DNA: TGTGCCAGCAGCGCCCGACTAGGGACTGAAGCTTTCTTT
clone size: once; D gene: TRBD1; V gene: TRBV9; J gene: TRBJ1-1; CDR3 protein: CASSEGTAAEAFF; CDR3 DNA: TGTGCCAGCAGCGAGGGGACAGCTGCTGAAGCTTTCTTT
clone size: -; D gene: -; V gene: TRBV24-1; J gene: TRBJ2-2; CDR3 protein: CATSSGNTGELFF; CDR3 DNA: TGTGCCACCAGTTCAGGGAACACCGGGGAGCTGTTTTTT
clone size: -; D gene: TRBD1; V gene: TRBV6-9; J gene: TRBJ2-5; CDR3 protein: CASSPAGTGVETQYF; CDR3 DNA: TGTGCCAGCAGTCCGGCCGGGACAGGGGTAGAGACCCAGTACTTC
clone size: -; D gene: -; V gene: TRBV19; J gene: TRBJ1-1; CDR3 protein: CASGTEAFF; CDR3 DNA: TGTGCCAGCGGCACTGAAGCTTTCTTT
clone size: -; D gene: TRBD1; V gene: TRBV7-9; J gene: TRBJ1-2; CDR3 protein: CASSIAGQGASGYTF; CDR3 DNA: TGTGCCAGCAGCATAGCGGGACAGGGGGCGTCGGGCTACACCTTC
clone size: -; D gene: -; V gene: TRBV5-6; J gene: TRBJ2-7; CDR3 protein: CASSWAGAGSYEQYF; CDR3 DNA: TGTGCCAGCAGCTGGGCCGGGGCGGGGTCCTACGAGCAGTACTTC
clone size: -; D gene: TRBD1; V gene: TRBV11-3; J gene: TRBJ2-1; CDR3 protein: CASSTRTGTGSYNEQFF; CDR3 DNA: TGTGCCAGCAGCACGAGGACAGGGACGGGCTCCTACAATGAGCAGTTCTTC
clone size: once; D gene: TRBD2; V gene: TRBV27; J gene: TRBJ2-5; CDR3 protein: CASSYSGVSYQETQYF; CDR3 DNA: TGTGCCAGCAGCTATAGCGGGGTTTCGTACCAAGAGACCCAGTACTTC
clone size: -; D gene: -; V gene: TRBV27; J gene: TRBJ2-3; CDR3 protein: CASSFAASITDTQYF; CDR3 DNA: TGTGCCAGCAGTTTTGCGGCCTCTATCACAGATACGCAGTATTTT
clone size: -; D gene: -; V gene: TRBV9; J gene: TRBJ2-7; CDR3 protein: CASSVSGESYEQYF; CDR3 DNA: TGTGCCAGCAGCGTATCAGGGGAGTCCTACGAGCAGTACTTC
clone size: -; D gene: TRBD2; V gene: TRBV15; J gene: TRBJ2-7; CDR3 protein: CATSRATSGGSYEQYF; CDR3 DNA: TGTGCCACCAGCAGAGCAACTAGCGGGGGTTCCTACGAGCAGTACTTC
clone size: -; D gene: -; V gene: TRBV30; J gene: TRBJ2-5; CDR3 protein: CAWSVGGVQETQYF; CDR3 DNA: TGTGCCTGGAGTGTAGGGGGAGTCCAAGAGACCCAGTACTTC
clone size: -; D gene: TRBD1; V gene: TRBV28; J gene: TRBJ1-2; CDR3 protein: CASRKQGALDDGYTF; CDR3 DNA: TGTGCCAGCAGGAAACAGGGGGCGCTCGACGATGGCTACACCTTC
clone size: -; D gene: -; V gene: TRBV7-2; J gene: TRBJ2-5; CDR3 protein: CASSLAGLGKRETQYF; CDR3 DNA: TGTGCCAGCAGCTTAGCAGGTCTGGGGAAAAGGGAGACCCAGTACTTC
clone size: -; D gene: -; V gene: TRBV4-1; J gene: TRBJ2-1; CDR3 protein: CASSLKGGEQFF; CDR3 DNA: TGCGCCAGCAGCCTAAAGGGGGGCGAGCAGTTCTTC
clone size: -; D gene: -; V gene: TRBV12-3/TRBV12-4; J gene: TRBJ1-2; CDR3 protein: CASSLRDGGGYTF; CDR3 DNA: TGTGCCAGCAGTTTGCGCGACGGGGGTGGCTACACCTTC
clone size: -; D gene: -; V gene: TRBV3-1/TRBV3-2; J gene: TRBJ1-2; CDR3 protein: CASSQLTQTRPYGYTF; CDR3 DNA: TGTGCCAGCAGCCAATTGACCCAGACTCGACCTTATGGCTACACCTTC
clone size: once; D gene: -; V gene: TRBV19; J gene: TRBJ2-1; CDR3 protein: CASSISGYPAYNEQFF; CDR3 DNA: TGTGCCAGTAGTATATCGGGCTACCCTGCTTACAATGAGCAGTTCTTC
clone size: -; D gene: TRBD2; V gene: TRBV11-3; J gene: TRBJ2-3; CDR3 protein: CASSQRENGADTQYF; CDR3 DNA: TGTGCCAGCAGCCAGCGGGAGAATGGGGCAGATACGCAGTATTTT
clone size: once; D gene: -; V gene: TRBV19; J gene: TRBJ1-1; CDR3 protein: CASQGGASRGTEAFF; CDR3 DNA: TGTGCCAGTCAAGGCGGGGCCTCCAGGGGCACTGAAGCTTTCTTT
clone size: few; D gene: -; V gene: TRBV6-5; J gene: TRBJ1-1; CDR3 protein: CASRTASSTEAFF; CDR3 DNA: TGTGCCAGCAGGACAGCTAGTAGCACTGAAGCTTTCTTT
clone size: -; D gene: -; V gene: TRBV18; J gene: TRBJ1-5; CDR3 protein: CASSPPGQPQHF; CDR3 DNA: TGTGCCAGCTCACCCCCCGGGCAGCCCCAGCATTTT
clone size: -; D gene: -; V gene: TRBV10-3; J gene: TRBJ2-3; CDR3 protein: CAISDVEGPIRDTQYF; CDR3 DNA: TGTGCCATCAGTGATGTGGAGGGGCCTATTAGGGATACGCAGTATTTT
clone size: -; D gene: -; V gene: TRBV10-3; J gene: TRBJ2-3; CDR3 protein: CAISPDPTDTQYF; CDR3 DNA: TGTGCCATCAGTCCCGACCCCACAGATACGCAGTATTTT
clone size: -; D gene: TRBD2; V gene: TRBV11-2; J gene: TRBJ2-5; CDR3 protein: CASSLEPSGSQETQYF; CDR3 DNA: TGTGCCAGCAGCTTAGAACCTAGCGGCTCACAAGAGACCCAGTACTTC
clone size: -; D gene: -; V gene: TRBV11-2; J gene: TRBJ2-3; CDR3 protein: CASSLKWVQDTQYF; CDR3 DNA: TGTGCCAGCAGCTTAAAGTGGGTGCAAGATACGCAGTATTTT
clone size: -; D gene: TRBD1; V gene: TRBV5-1; J gene: TRBJ2-2; CDR3 protein: CASSSLIGQGNTGELFF; CDR3 DNA: TGCGCCAGCAGCTCATTAATCGGACAGGGGAACACCGGGGAGCTGTTTTTT
clone size: once; D gene: -; V gene: TRBV5-1; J gene: TRBJ1-6; CDR3 protein: CASSLDGYNSPLHF; CDR3 DNA: TGCGCCAGCAGCTTGGATGGTTATAATTCACCCCTCCACTTT